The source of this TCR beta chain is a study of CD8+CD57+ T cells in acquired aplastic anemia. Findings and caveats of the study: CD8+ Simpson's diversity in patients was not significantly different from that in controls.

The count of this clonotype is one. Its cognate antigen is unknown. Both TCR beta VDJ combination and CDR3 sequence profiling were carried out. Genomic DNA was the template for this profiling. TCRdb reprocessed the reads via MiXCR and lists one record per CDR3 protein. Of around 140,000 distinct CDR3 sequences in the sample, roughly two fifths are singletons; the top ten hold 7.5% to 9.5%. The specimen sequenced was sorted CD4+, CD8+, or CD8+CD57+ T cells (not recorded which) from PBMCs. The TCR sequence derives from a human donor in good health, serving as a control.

CDR3 sequence (DNA): TGTGCCAGTCATGACTCCTACGAGCAGTACTTC. Translation gives CASHDSYEQYF. The chain combines TRBV6-1 with TRBJ2-7; D remains unclear. The CDR3 length is 11 residues. The germline V gene encodes CDR1 MNHNS and CDR2 SASEGT. Between the trimmed V and J ends, which lost 9 bases and 0 bases, there was a span of 6 bases.